This T cell receptor (beta chain) was documented in a study of cytomegalovirus exposure and HLA in healthy donors. J lost 0 bases, V lost 4 bases, and 6 bases had no gene match. The CDR3 has 17 amino acids. CDR1 and CDR2 (germline): MGHDK, SYGVNS. 13 Jbeta primers and 60 Vbeta primers were used for the PCR. Assay: immunoSEQ multiplex PCR; the TCRdb copy retains only in-frame clones and omits some. The sample lists around 120,000 clones, approximately 80% occurring once. Input material: PBMCs. The chain employs TRBV25-1 and TRBJ2-6; 7 bases are shared with TRBD1. The TCR originated in a female donor in good health and CMV-seropositive. Here the CDR3 DNA reads TGTGCCAGCAGTGCTGGGGACAGCTACTCTGGGGCCAACGTCCTGACTTTC. Protein: CASSAGDSYSGANVLTF.